These T cell receptor beta chains were read from a single sample in a study of breast tumors, draining lymph nodes, adjacent tissues. TCRdb analysed the multiplex PCR reads with MiXCR anew, one entry per CDR3 protein. The data show around 17,000 distinct CDR3 sequences, just under 45% seen once. What was sequenced was tumor-adjacent breast tissue. The origin of the receptors is a female donor with breast cancer. Some clones in this sample may be carry-over from other donors' samples. Each CDR3 is given with its conserved first and last residue. Fields, in order: V gene, clone size, J gene, D gene, CDR3 protein, CDR3 DNA. The D gene is left open where the match is weak. Clone size is given as once, few, many, or a class for an expanded clone.

TRBV12-3/TRBV12-4	many	TRBJ2-2	.	CASSMAPRTANTGELFF	TGTGCCAGCAGCATGGCTCCTCGGACAGCGAACACCGGGGAGCTGTTTTTT
TRBV20-1	many	TRBJ2-1	TRBD2	CSAPTSGTEQFF	TGCAGTGCTCCGACTAGCGGGACTGAGCAGTTCTTC
TRBV5-1	many	TRBJ2-3	TRBD2	CASSLIRVRGSTDTQYF	TGCGCCAGCAGCTTGATTCGAGTGCGGGGGAGCACAGATACGCAGTATTTT
TRBV5-1	medium-sized	TRBJ2-7	TRBD2	CASSSLAGGGNEQYF	TGCGCCAGCAGTTCTTTAGCGGGAGGGGGCAACGAGCAGTACTTC
TRBV2	few	TRBJ1-2	.	CASSESGAANYGYTF	TGTGCCAGCAGTGAATCAGGGGCCGCAAACTATGGCTACACCTTC
TRBV11-3	many	TRBJ2-7	.	CASSLDRVEVAEQYF	TGTGCCAGCAGCTTAGATCGGGTGGAAGTGGCGGAGCAGTACTTC
TRBV3-1	many	TRBJ2-7	.	CASSQGRTTAGQYF	TGTGCCAGCAGCCAAGGTAGAACCACCGCCGGGCAGTACTTC
TRBV19	many	TRBJ1-1	TRBD1	CASSITGEVMNTEAFF	TGTGCCAGTAGTATTACAGGGGAGGTCATGAACACTGAAGCTTTCTTT
TRBV5-4	many	TRBJ2-1	.	CASSWDKTLEQFF	TGTGCCAGCAGCTGGGATAAAACGCTAGAGCAGTTCTTC
TRBV20-1	few	TRBJ2-5	.	CSARDQGGETQYF	TGCAGTGCTAGAGATCAGGGTGGGGAGACCCAGTACTTC